This T cell receptor beta chain was captured by sequencing in a study of HIV-infected children after antiretroviral therapy interruption. Study-level findings and limits: After treatment interruption started, naive CD4+ CDR3 overlap across time points dropped.

The CDR3 length is 15 residues. Germline V gene lookup returns CDR1 ENHRY and CDR2 SYGVKD. Documented treatment: PENTA 11 planned treatment interruption arm or continuous ART arm. Participants had taken at least three-drug ART for at least 24 weeks. In this sample, this clonotype turned up many times. Antigen unknown. At one of its ends the junction is not consistent with the germline gene, which may arise from a read error. A 3' RACE protocol on RNA, with unique molecular identifiers, produced the TCR library. In TCRdb, the 3' RACE reads were re-called with MiXCR into one record per CDR3 protein. The data contain more than 35,000 distinct CDR3 sequences, approximately 7% of them singletons.

The source is a pool of human donors with HIV. This chain uses TRBV10-3 with TRBJ2-4, with TRBD1 matching over 9 bases. The source material was CD45RA+ CD4+ T cells from PBMCs, pooled from several time points, sampled from a donor given antiretroviral therapy, either interrupted or continuous. The subset here: naive CD4+ CD45RA+ CD45RO- T cells. The CDR3 spells CASSEGQGGQNTLYF. The CDR3 DNA follows: TGTGCCAGCAGTGAGGGACAGGGAGGTCAAAACACCTTGTACTTT.